Below, 3 T cell receptor beta chains from the same sample are listed, as sequenced in a study of T-cell memory formation after mild COVID-19. TCRdb reprocessed the 5' RACE reads via MiXCR and lists one record per CDR3 protein. The sample yields nearly 110,000 distinct CDR3 sequences, around an eighth seen once. The material sequenced was PBMCs or a T cell subset sorted from them (not recorded which). The receptors shown here come from a man aged 18 to 35 who had mild COVID-19 (a few samples of this study predate the infection). Cell type and time point are not known.

This clonotype occurred a few times. The V and J genes are TRBV7-2 and TRBJ1-2; D is possibly TRBD1 (6 bases). Trimming took off 6 bases at V and 7 bases at J, with 12 bases between the two ends. This CDR3 is 12 amino acids long. Germline V lookup: CDR1 SGHTA, CDR2 FQGNSA. CDR3 loop: CASSLGGRGYTF. CDR3 in DNA: TGTGCCAGCAGTCTCGGGGGCCGTGGCTACACCTTC.

The chain couples TRBV6-1 to TRBJ1-6; a possible D gene is TRBD1 (6 bases). V lost 5 bases and J 4 bases, leaving 15 bases between the germline ends. CDR3 length: 16 amino acids. CDR1 and CDR2 (germline): MNHNS, SASEGT. The CDR3 DNA reads TGTGCCAGCAGTCATACGGGGGCTCAGTATAATTCACCCCTCCACTTT. Its protein is CASSHTGAQYNSPLHF.

The chain carries TRBV11-2 and TRBJ2-2; possibly TRBD2 for D (6 bases). Trimming left V 5 bases short and J 1 base short, with 11 bases between. CDR1 SGHAT and CDR2 FQNNGV come from the germline V gene. This CDR3 comprises 15 residues. CDR3: CASSRDFMNTGELFF. CDR3 DNA sequence: TGTGCCAGCAGCCGGGACTTTATGAACACCGGGGAGCTGTTTTTT.